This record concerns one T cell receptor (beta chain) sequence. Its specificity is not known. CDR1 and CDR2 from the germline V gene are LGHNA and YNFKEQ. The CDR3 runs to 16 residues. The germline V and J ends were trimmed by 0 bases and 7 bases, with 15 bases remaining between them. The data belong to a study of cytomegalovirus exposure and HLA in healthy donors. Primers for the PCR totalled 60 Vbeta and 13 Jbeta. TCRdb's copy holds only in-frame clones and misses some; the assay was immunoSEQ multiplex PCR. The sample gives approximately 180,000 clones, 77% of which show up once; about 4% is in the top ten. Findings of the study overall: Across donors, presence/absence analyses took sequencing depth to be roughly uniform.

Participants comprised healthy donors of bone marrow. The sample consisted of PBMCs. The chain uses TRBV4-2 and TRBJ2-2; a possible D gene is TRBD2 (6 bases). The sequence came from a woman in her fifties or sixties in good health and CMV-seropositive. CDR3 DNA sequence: TGTGCCAGCAGCCAAGAAGGGACTCGGGTTGTCGGGGAGCTGTTTTTT. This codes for CASSQEGTRVVGELFF.